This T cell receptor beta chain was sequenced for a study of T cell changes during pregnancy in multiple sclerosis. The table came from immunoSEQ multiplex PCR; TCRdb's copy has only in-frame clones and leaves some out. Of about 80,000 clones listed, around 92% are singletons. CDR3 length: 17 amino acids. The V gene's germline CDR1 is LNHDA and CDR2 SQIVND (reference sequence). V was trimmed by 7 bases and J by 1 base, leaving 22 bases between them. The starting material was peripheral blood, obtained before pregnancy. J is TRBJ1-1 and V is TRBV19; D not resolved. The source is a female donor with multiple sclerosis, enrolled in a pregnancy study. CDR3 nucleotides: TGTGCCAGTACCCCCGTGTATTTTGGTGGAGGGAACACTGAAGCTTTCTTT. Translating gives CASTPVYFGGGNTEAFF. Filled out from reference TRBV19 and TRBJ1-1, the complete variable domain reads DGGITQSPKYLFRKEGQNVTLSCEQNLNHDAMYWYRQDPGQGLRLIYYSQIVNDFQKGDIAEGYSVSREKKESFPLTVTSAQKNPTAFYLCASTPVYFGGGNTEAFFGQGTRLTVV.